This TCR beta chain was sequenced during a study of technical replicates of blood from a handful of donors. Germline V gives CDR1 MNHNY, CDR2 SVGAGI (reference sequence). Trimming cost V 6 bases and J 1 base; bases outside gene matches: 5. This CDR3 comprises 14 residues. Produced via immunoSEQ multiplex PCR; TCRdb's table is partial and in-frame only. The sample carries around 100,000 clones, around 96% recorded once. The sequenced sample was T cells isolated from PBMCs. The TCR was taken from a human donor in good health. The chain is built from TRBV6-6 and TRBJ1-1; 7 bases map to TRBD1. DNA of the CDR3: TGTGCCAGCAGGGACAGGTTCCAGAACACTGAAGCTTTCTTT. Translating gives CASRDRFQNTEAFF.